This T cell receptor (beta chain) was observed in a study of shared clonotypes between healthy human individuals. Whole-study findings and limits: Represented genetic and exposure-history diversity was restricted by having few donors. Naive subsets generally exceeded memory subsets in estimated richness. Clonotype sharing among donors likely depends on sequencing depth.

The method was immunoSEQ multiplex PCR; TCRdb's version includes in-frame clones alone and lacks a portion of them. Altogether around 990,000 clones are present, 77% being singletons, with the ten largest covering roughly 0.83%. CDR1 is MDHEN, CDR2 SYDVKM, per germline. The germline V and J ends were trimmed by 4 bases and 5 bases, with 8 bases remaining between them. The CDR3 extends over 12 amino acids. On this clone itself: Its target is not known.

This chain joins TRBV28 and TRBJ1-2, with no clear D. The TCR sequence derives from a man between 18 and 35 years old in good health. Some clones in this sample may be carry-over from other donors' samples. Specimen: memory CD4+ T cells from PBMCs. The subset is: CD45RA-negative fraction. The CDR3 is CASSSTVYGYTF. The DNA of the CDR3 is TGTGCCAGCAGTTCGACTGTTTATGGCTACACCTTC.